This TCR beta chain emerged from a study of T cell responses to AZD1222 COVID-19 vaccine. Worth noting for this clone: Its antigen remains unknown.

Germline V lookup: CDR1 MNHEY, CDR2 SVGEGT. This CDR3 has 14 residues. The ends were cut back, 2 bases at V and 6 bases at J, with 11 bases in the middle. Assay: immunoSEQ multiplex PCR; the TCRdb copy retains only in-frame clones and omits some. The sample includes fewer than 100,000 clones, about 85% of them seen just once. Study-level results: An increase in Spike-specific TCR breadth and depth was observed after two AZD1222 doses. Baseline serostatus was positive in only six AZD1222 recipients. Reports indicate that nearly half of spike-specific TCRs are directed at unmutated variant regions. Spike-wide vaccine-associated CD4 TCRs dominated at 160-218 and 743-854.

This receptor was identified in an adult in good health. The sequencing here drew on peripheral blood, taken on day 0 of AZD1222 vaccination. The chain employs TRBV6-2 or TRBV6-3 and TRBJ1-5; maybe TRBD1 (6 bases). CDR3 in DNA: TGTGCCAGCAGTTACCAGGGGTTTGGTCAGCCCCAGCATTTT. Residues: CASSYQGFGQPQHF.